This TCR beta chain emerged from a study of monozygotic twins with cystic fibrosis. Background on the study: Libraries were built from 2.5 to 3 micrograms of fragmented DNA using about 16 PCR cycles.

Concerning this clone: Its antigen is undetermined.

Sequencing was performed with immunoSEQ multiplex PCR; in TCRdb, only in-frame clones are kept and a portion is missing. The sample holds 39,000 or so clones; around nine tenths are singletons and the top ten take under 0.25%. Germline V gene sequence: CDR1 MNHNS, CDR2 SASEGT. The CDR3 is 15 residues long. Trimming cost V 6 bases and J 3 bases, with 18 bases left between them. Whole-study results and caveats: Monozygotic CF twins shared more identical nucleotide clonotypes than unrelated patients. Co-twins had the most similar V usage for 13 of 16 pairs, J for 8. Low clonality (median around 0.0095) suggested a mostly naive repertoire.

The specimen sequenced was blood. The rearrangement joins TRBV6-1 to TRBJ2-7; tentatively, D is TRBD1 or TRBD2 (5 bases each). The clonotype was recovered from a boy younger than 10 with cystic fibrosis. CDR3 in DNA: TGTGCCAGCAGGGGCTTTGGGACGACCCTCTACGAGCAGTACTTC. Amino acid sequence: CASRGFGTTLYEQYF.